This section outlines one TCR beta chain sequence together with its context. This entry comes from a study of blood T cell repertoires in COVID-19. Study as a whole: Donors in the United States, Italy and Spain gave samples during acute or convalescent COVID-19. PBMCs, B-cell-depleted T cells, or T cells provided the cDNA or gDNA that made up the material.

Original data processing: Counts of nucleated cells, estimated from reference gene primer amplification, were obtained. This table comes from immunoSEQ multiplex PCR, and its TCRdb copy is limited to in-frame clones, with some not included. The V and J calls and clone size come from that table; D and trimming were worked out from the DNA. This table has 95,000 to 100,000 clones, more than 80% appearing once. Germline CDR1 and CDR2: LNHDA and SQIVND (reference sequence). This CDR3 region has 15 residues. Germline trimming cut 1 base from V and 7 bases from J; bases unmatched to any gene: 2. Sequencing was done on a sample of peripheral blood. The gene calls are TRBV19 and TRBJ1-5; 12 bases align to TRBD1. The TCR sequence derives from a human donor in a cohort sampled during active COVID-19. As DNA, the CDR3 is TGTGCCAGTAGTATAGGGGGACAGGGGGCACAGCCCCAGCATTTT. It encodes CASSIGGQGAQPQHF.